The T cell receptor beta chain described here comes from a study of T cell clusters in autoimmune cytopenias. Tens of thousands of genome equivalents of blood DNA were amplified for TRB. As regards this clonotype: No antigen is known for it.

Multiplex touch-down PCR amplified TRB using TRB-A and TRB-B pools in one tube. TCRdb processed the multiplex PCR reads again and assigns one entry to each CDR3 protein, with no DNA. The sample shows about 7,800 distinct CDR3 sequences, and over 4% sits with its ten largest clones. Broader study findings: TRB repertoire shifts in secondary cytopenia and chronic lymphocytic leukemia mostly reflected lymphoma, not autoimmunity. Compared with active autoimmune hepatitis patients, healthy donors showed around 3-fold more exclusive TRB clusters. Functional roles of the in silico T cell clusters still await experimental validation. Primary autoimmune cytopenia patients seemingly lacked the physiological T cell clusters found in healthy donors.

This TCR came from a human donor with an autoimmune cytopenia or autoimmune hepatitis (not recorded which). Input material: peripheral blood.

CDR3 in amino acids: CASSVGGVYNEQFF. The chain employs TRBV9 and TRBJ2-1; without DNA, the TCRdb call of TRBD1 cannot be checked. The germline V gene encodes CDR1 SGDLS and CDR2 YYNGEE. The CDR3 extends over 14 amino acids.